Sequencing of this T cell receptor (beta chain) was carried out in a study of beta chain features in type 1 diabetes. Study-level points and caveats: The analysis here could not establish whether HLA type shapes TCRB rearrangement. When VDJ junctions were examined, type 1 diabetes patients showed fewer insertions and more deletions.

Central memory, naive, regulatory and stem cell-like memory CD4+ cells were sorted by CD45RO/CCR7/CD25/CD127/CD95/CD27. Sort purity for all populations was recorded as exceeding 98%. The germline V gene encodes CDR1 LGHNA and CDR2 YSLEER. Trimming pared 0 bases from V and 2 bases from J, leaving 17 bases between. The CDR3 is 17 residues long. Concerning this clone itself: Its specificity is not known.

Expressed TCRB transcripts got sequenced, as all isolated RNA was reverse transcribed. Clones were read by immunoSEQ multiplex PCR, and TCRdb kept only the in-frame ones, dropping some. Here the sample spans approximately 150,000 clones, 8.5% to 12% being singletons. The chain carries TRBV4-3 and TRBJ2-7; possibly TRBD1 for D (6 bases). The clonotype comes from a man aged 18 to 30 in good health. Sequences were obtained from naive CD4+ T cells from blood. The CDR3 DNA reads TGCGCCAGCAGCCAAGACACCGCGGCAGGGGCGCCCTACGAGCAGTACTTC. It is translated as CASSQDTAAGAPYEQYF.